Detailed here is one T cell receptor beta chain. This clone was picked up a small number of times. Its antigen remains undetermined. One base away there is no much larger clone; base qualities are not given. This sample is part of a study of tumor-infiltrating lymphocytes in localized non-small cell lung cancer (dated by TCRdb to the early 2020s). Some background on the complete study: The cohort included patients whose samples were collected after neoadjuvant chemotherapy, as well as both smokers and never-smokers and several histologies. From each patient came resected tumor tissue plus uninvolved lung tissue from that same patient, and the uninvolved lung tissue was described as non-adjacent to the tumor. Flow cytometry, multiplex immunofluorescence, RNA-seq, exome sequencing and proteomics were applied to the same patients as TCR sequencing, which was one of several integrated assays. In total, the ICON cohort was made up of 150 surgical patients who had localized non-small cell lung cancer and whose tumors were resected. A total of roughly 57 patients were included in the paired tumor versus uninvolved lung comparison of immunoSEQ T-cell fraction. Results and caveats for the whole study, not just this receptor: Assay coverage varied across patients depending on available tissue quantity, so only a subset of the cohort had TCR sequencing. TCRbeta sequencing supported higher T cell infiltration in tumors than in uninvolved lung tissue, consistent with immunofluorescence CD3 counts. The TCR-derived T-cell fraction showed no difference between the flow cytometry-defined immunotypes IM1 (good prognosis) and IM2 (poor prognosis). Different pieces of the same tissue were used for different assays, so technical variation could not be separated from intratumor heterogeneity.

The T-cell fraction in tumor and uninvolved lung tissue was provided by TCR sequencing with the immunoSEQ assay. The study's own analysis went as follows. For survival analysis, patients were divided into high (upper tertile) and low (lower two tertiles) T-cell fraction groups, which were compared by log-rank test. A signed-rank test was used to test paired tumor versus uninvolved lung differences in T-cell fraction. TCRdb took this table from immuneACCESS and kept in-frame rearrangements with V and J called. Such tables lack part of the clones; where checked against another copy, unresolved V genes explain under half of the gap, and the rest is unexplained. V, J and clone size are those of that table, while D and trimming were read from the DNA. The sample data list some 10,000 clones, and 50% to 75% of these were observed just once. The ten biggest clones cover 11% of the sample. Sequences SGHTA (CDR1) and FQGNSA (CDR2) are obtained from the germline V gene. Spanning cysteine to phenylalanine, the CDR3 consists of 12 amino acids. The CDR3 DNA has 36 bases and is translated from base 1. The V and J ends are trimmed by 4 bases and 5 bases, leaving 8 bases between them.

The first patient joined ICON in the first half of 2016, and enrollment wrapped up when the last patient was enrolled in late 2018. From a subcohort of 75 to 90 patients, fresh tumor and matched uninvolved tissue were collected for in-depth immune analyses, including TCR sequencing. No cell sorting was done, and TCR sequencing was instead run on DNA isolated from bulk tissue. In this chain, TRBV7-2 is recombined with TRBJ1-1; too little of a D gene remains to name it. The sequencing sample was made of uninvolved lung tissue not adjacent to the tumor. This TCR was recovered from a human donor with non-small cell lung cancer. The sequence in DNA is TGTGCCAGCAGCTCTTCCGGGACTGAAGCTTTCTTT. Its translation is CASSSSGTEAFF.